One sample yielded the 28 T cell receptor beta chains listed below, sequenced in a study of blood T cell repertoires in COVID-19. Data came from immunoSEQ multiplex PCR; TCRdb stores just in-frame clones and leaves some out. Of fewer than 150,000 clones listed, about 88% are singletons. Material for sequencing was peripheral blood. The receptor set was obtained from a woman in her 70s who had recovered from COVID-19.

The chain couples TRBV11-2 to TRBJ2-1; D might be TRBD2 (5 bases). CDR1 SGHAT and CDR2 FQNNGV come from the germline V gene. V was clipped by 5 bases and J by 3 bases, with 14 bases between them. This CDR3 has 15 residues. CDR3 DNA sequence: TGTGCCAGCAGCCAACGGGGATTTGGCTACAATGAGCAGTTCTTC. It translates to CASSQRGFGYNEQFF.

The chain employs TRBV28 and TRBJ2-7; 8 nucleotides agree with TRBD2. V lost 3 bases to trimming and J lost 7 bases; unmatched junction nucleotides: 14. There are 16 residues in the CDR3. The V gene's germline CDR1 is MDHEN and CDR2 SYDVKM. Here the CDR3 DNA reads TGTGCCAGCAGTTTCATCGGCGGGGGGAAGTCGCGGGAGCAGTACTTC. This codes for CASSFIGGGKSREQYF.

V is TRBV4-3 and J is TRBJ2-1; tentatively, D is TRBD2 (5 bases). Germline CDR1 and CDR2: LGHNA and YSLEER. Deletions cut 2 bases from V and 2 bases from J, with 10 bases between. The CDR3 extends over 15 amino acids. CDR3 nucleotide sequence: TGCGCCAGCAGCCAATTTTCGCGGGCCTACAATGAGCAGTTCTTC. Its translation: CASSQFSRAYNEQFF.

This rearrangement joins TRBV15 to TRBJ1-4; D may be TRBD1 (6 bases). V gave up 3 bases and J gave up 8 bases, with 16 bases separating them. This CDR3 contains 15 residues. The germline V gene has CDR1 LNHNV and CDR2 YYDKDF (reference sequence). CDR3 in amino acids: CATSRGAQGFEKLFF. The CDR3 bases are TGTGCCACCAGCAGGGGGGCCCAAGGATTCGAAAAACTGTTTTTT.

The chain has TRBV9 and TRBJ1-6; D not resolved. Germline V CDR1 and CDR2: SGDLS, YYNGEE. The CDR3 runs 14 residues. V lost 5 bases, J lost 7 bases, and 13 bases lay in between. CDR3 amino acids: CASSREGLNSPLHF. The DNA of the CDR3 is TGTGCCAGCAGTAGGGAGGGCCTCAATTCACCCCTCCACTTT.

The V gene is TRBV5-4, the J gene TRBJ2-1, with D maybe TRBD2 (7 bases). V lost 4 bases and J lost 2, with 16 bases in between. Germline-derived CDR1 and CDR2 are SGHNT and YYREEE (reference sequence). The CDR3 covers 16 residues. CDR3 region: CASSLRGRGAYNEQFF. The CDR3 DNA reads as TGTGCCAGCAGCCTGCGGGGGAGGGGGGCCTACAATGAGCAGTTCTTC. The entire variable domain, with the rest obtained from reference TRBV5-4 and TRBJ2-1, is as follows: ETGVTQSPTHLIKTRGQQVTLRCSSQSGHNTVSWYQQALGQGPQFIFQYYREEENGRGNFPPRFSGLQFPNYSSELNVNALELDDSALYLCASSLRGRGAYNEQFFGPGTRLTVL.

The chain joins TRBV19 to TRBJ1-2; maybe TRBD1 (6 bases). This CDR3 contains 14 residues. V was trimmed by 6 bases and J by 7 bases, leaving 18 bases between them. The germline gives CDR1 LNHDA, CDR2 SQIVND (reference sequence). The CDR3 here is CASSVQGHLVGYTF. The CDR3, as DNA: TGTGCCAGTAGCGTCCAGGGACACCTCGTTGGCTACACCTTC.

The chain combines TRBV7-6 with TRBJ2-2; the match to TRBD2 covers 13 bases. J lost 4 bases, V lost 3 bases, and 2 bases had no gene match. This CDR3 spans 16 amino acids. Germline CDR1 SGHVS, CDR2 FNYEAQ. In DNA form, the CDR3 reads TGTGCCAGCAGCTTCGGACTAGCGGGAGTCACCGGGGAGCTGTTTTTT. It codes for CASSFGLAGVTGELFF. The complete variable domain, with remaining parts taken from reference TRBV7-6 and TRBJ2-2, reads GAGVSQSPRYKVTKRGQDVALRCDPISGHVSLYWYRQALGQGPEFLTYFNYEAQQDKSGLPNDRFSAERPEGSISTLTIQRTEQRDSAMYRCASSFGLAGVTGELFFGEGSRLTVL.

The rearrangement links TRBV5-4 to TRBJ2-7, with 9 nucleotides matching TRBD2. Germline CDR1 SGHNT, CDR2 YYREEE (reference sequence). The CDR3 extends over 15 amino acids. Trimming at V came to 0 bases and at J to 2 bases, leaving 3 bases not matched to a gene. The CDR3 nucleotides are TGTGCCAGCAGCTTGGTAGCGGGGGCCGCCTACGAGCAGTACTTC. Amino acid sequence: CASSLVAGAAYEQYF.

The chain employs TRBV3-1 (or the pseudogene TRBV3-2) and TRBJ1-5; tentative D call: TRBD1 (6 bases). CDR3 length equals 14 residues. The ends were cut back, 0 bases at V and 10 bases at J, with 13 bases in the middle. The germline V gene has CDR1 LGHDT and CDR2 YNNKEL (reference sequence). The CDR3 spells CASSQDSGGHPQHF. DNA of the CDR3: TGTGCCAGCAGCCAAGATAGCGGGGGGCATCCCCAGCATTTT.

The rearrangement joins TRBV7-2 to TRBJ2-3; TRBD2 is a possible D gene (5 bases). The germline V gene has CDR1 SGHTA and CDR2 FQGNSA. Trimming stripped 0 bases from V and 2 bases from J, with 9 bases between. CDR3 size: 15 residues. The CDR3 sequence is CASSLAADYTDTQYF. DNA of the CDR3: TGTGCCAGCAGCTTAGCGGCAGACTACACAGATACGCAGTATTTT. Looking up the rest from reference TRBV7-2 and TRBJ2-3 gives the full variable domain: GAGVSQSPSNKVTEKGKDVELRCDPISGHTALYWYRQSLGQGLEFLIYFQGNSAPDKSGLPSDRFSAERTGGSVSTLTIQRTQQEDSAVYLCASSLAADYTDTQYFGPGTRLTVL.

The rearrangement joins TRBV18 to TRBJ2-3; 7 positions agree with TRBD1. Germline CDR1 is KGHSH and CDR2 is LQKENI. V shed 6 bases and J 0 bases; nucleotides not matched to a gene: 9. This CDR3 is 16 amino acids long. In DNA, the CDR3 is TGTGCCAGCTCCACGTTAGGGGGCGGGAGCACAGATACGCAGTATTTT. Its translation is CASSTLGGGSTDTQYF.

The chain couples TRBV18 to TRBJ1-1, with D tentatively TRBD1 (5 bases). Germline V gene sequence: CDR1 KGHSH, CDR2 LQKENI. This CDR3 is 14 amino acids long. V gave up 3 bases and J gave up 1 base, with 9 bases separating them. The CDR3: CASSPRQPNTEAFF. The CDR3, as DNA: TGTGCCAGCTCACCTAGACAGCCGAACACTGAAGCTTTCTTT.

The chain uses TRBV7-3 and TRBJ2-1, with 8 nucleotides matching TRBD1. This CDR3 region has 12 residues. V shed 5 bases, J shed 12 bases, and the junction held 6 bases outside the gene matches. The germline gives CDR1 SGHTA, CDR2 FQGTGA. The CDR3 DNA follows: TGTGCCAGCAGCCCGACAGGGGAAGGGCAGTTCTTC. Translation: CASSPTGEGQFF.

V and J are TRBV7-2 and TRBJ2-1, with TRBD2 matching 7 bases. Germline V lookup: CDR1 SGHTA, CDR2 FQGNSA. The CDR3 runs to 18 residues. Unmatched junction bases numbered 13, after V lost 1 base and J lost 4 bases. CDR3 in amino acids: CASSLGPLGGYLYNEQFF. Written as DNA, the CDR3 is TGTGCCAGCAGCTTAGGGCCCTTGGGAGGGTACCTTTACAATGAGCAGTTCTTC.

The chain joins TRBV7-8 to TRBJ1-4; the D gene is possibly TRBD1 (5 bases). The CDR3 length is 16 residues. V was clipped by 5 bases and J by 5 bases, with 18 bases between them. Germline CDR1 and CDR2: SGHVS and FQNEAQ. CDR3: CASSPVAGLVNEKLFF. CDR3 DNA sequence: TGTGCCAGCAGCCCGGTAGCGGGGCTGGTCAATGAAAAACTGTTTTTT.

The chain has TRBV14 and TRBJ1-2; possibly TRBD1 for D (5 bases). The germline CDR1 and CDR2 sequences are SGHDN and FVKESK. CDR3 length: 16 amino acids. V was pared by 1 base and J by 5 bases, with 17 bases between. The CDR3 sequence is CASSQGAYRPLYGYTF. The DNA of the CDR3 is TGTGCCAGCAGCCAAGGGGCTTACAGGCCGCTATATGGCTACACCTTC.

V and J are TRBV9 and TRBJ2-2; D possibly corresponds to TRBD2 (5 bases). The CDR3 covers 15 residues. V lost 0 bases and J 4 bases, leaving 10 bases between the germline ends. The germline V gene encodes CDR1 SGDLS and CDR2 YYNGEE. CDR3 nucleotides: TGTGCCAGCAGCGTAGGTGGGAGTGGCACCGGGGAGCTGTTTTTT. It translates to CASSVGGSGTGELFF.

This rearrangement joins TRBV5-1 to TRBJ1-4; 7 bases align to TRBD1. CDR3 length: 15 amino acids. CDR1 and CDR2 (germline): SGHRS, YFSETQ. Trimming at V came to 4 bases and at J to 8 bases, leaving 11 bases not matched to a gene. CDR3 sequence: CASSGGTASGEKLFF. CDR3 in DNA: TGCGCCAGCAGCGGAGGGACAGCCTCGGGGGAAAAACTGTTTTTT.

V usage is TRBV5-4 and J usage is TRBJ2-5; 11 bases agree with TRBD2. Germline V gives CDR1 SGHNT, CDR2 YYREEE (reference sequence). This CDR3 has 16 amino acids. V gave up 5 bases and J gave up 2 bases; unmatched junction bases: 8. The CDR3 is CASRQTGLAVQETQYF. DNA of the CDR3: TGTGCCAGCAGGCAGACGGGACTAGCGGTACAAGAGACCCAGTACTTC.

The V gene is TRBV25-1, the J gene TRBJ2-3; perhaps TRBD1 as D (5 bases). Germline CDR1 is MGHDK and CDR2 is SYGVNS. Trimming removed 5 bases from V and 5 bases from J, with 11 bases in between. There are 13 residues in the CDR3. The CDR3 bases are TGTGCCAGCAGTCCCAGGGTAGGAGATACGCAGTATTTT. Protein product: CASSPRVGDTQYF.

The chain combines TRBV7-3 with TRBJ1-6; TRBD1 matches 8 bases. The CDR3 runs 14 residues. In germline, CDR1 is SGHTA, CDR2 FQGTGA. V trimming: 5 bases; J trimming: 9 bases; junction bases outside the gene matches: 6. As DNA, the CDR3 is TGTGCCAGCAGCCCCACAGGGGGGATTTCACCCCTCCACTTT. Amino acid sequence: CASSPTGGISPLHF. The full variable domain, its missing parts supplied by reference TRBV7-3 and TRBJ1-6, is GAGVSQTPSNKVTEKGKYVELRCDPISGHTALYWYRQSLGQGPEFLIYFQGTGAADDSGLPNDRFFAVRPEGSVSTLKIQRTERGDSAVYLCASSPTGGISPLHFGNGTRLTVT.

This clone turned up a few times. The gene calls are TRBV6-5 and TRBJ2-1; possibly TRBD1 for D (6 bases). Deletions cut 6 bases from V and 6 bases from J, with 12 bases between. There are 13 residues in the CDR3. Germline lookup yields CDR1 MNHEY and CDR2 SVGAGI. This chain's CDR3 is CASRLGQFNEQFF. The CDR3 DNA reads TGTGCCAGCAGGCTTGGACAGTTCAATGAGCAGTTCTTC.

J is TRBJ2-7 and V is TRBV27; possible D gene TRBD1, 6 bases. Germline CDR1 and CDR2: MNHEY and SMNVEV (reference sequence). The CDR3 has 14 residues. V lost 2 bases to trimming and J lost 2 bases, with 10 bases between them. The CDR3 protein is CASSLGGSPYEQYF. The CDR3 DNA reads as TGTGCCAGCAGTTTAGGGGGCTCCCCCTACGAGCAGTACTTC.

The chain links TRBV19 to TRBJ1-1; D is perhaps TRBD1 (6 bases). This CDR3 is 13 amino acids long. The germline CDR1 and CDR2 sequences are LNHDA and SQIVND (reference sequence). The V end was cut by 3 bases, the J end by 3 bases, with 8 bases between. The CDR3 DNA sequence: TGTGCCAGTAGTATGTACAGGGACACTGAAGCTTTCTTT. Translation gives CASSMYRDTEAFF.

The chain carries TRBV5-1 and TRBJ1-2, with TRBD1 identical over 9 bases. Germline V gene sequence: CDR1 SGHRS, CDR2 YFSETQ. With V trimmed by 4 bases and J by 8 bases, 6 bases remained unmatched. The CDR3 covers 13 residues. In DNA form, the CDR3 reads TGCGCCAGCAGCCCCGGGACAGGGTTCGGCTACACCTTC. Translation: CASSPGTGFGYTF.

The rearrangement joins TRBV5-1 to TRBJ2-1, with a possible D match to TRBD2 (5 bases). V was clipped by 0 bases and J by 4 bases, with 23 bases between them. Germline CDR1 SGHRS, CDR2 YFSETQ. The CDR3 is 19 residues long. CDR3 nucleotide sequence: TGCGCCAGCAGCTTGGCCCCTCGGTCGGGCTTTCAGCGGTACAATGAGCAGTTCTTC. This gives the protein CASSLAPRSGFQRYNEQFF.

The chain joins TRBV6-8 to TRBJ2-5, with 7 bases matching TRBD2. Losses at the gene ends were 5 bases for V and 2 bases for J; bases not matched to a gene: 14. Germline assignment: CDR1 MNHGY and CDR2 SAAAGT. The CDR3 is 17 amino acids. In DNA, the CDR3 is TGTGCCAGCAGTCAAGACCGGGACTACCAAACTCAAGAGACCCAGTACTTC. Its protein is CASSQDRDYQTQETQYF.